These 14 T cell receptor beta chains were sequenced from one sample in a study of cytomegalovirus exposure and HLA in healthy donors. The PCR employed 60 Vbeta primers together with 13 Jbeta primers. The protocol was immunoSEQ multiplex PCR, while the TCRdb copy is restricted to in-frame clones and leaves out a portion. The profile shows about 130,000 clones, 80% of them singletons. The sequenced material came from PBMCs. These receptors originate from a man between 25 and 39 years old in good health and CMV-seronegative.

The V gene is TRBV18, the J gene TRBJ1-2; the D is unclear. CDR1 and CDR2 (germline): KGHSH, LQKENI. Trimming took 8 bases from V and 5 from J, leaving 15 bases between them. The CDR3 runs to 13 residues. CDR3 sequence (DNA): TGTGCCAGCACCGCAGATATCTCTTATGGCTACACCTTC. Protein sequence: CASTADISYGYTF.

The V call is TRBV29-1, the J call TRBJ2-1; 11 bases fit TRBD2. J gave up 6 bases and V 4 bases, and 5 bases lay outside the gene matches. The CDR3 covers 14 residues. Germline assignment: CDR1 SQVTM and CDR2 ANQGSEA. In DNA, the CDR3 is TGCAGCGTTGGGGGACTAGCGGAAATCAATGAGCAGTTCTTC. It is translated as CSVGGLAEINEQFF.

The J gene is TRBJ2-3, the V gene TRBV7-2, with a weak D call TRBD2 (5 bases). Trimming cost V 5 bases and J 0 bases, with 12 bases left between them. CDR1 is SGHTA and CDR2 is FQGNSA in the germline V gene. CDR3 size: 15 residues. The CDR3 protein is CASSQQERSTDTQYF. DNA for the CDR3: TGTGCCAGCAGCCAACAAGAGCGGAGCACAGATACGCAGTATTTT. The full variable domain, in which reference TRBV7-2 and TRBJ2-3 provide the parts outside the CDR3, is GAGVSQSPSNKVTEKGKDVELRCDPISGHTALYWYRQSLGQGLEFLIYFQGNSAPDKSGLPSDRFSAERTGGSVSTLTIQRTQQEDSAVYLCASSQQERSTDTQYFGPGTRLTVL.

The rearrangement joins TRBV28 to TRBJ2-7; 10 nucleotides match TRBD2. Trimming cost V 7 bases and J 3 bases; bases outside gene matches: 6. CDR1 is MDHEN and CDR2 is SYDVKM in the germline V gene. The CDR3 has 14 amino acids. This chain's CDR3 is CASTPGTSVYEQYF. The CDR3 DNA is TGTGCCAGCACCCCCGGGACTAGCGTCTACGAGCAGTACTTC. Together with reference TRBV28 and TRBJ2-7, the CDR3 gives the full variable domain: DVKVTQSSRYLVKRTGEKVFLECVQDMDHENMFWYRQDPGLGLRLIYFSYDVKMKEKGDIPEGYSVSREKKERFSLILESASTNQTSMYLCASTPGTSVYEQYFGPGTRLTVT.

This clone came up once. V is TRBV6-1 and J is TRBJ2-1; perhaps TRBD2 as D (6 bases). Trimming took off 3 bases at V and 3 bases at J, with 18 bases between the two ends. This CDR3 has 17 residues. Germline CDR1 and CDR2: MNHNS and SASEGT. The CDR3 loop is CASSDPGAARVYNEQFF. Written as DNA, the CDR3 is TGTGCCAGCAGTGACCCGGGAGCAGCGCGGGTCTACAATGAGCAGTTCTTC.

The CDR3 DNA reads TGTGCCTGGAGTGCTGGGGGGGCCCTCTACGAGCAGTACTTC. Translation: CAWSAGGALYEQYF. J is TRBJ2-7 and V is TRBV30, with a possible D match to TRBD2 (7 bases). CDR3 length equals 14 residues. Trimming shortened V by 1 base and J by 3 bases, and 13 bases separated the two germline ends. CDR1 and CDR2 (germline): GTSNPN, SVGIG (reference sequence).

This chain joins TRBV28 and TRBJ1-2; no clear D gene. The CDR3 totals 14 residues. Trimming pared 2 bases from V and 5 bases from J, leaving 12 bases between. Germline V CDR1 and CDR2: MDHEN, SYDVKM. CDR3 DNA sequence: TGTGCCAGCAGTTTACAGAGGGTCACGTATGGCTACACCTTC. As protein: CASSLQRVTYGYTF.

The chain uses TRBV7-6 and TRBJ2-1, with TRBD2 matching over 9 bases. This CDR3 is built from 15 residues. Germline V gene sequence: CDR1 SGHVS, CDR2 FNYEAQ. The V and J ends lost 8 bases and 7 bases, in that order; junction bases with no gene match: 12. The CDR3 DNA follows: TGTGCCAGCGGGGGGACTAGCTCCCATCAGAATGAGCAGTTCTTC. Translation gives CASGGTSSHQNEQFF.

The rearrangement uses TRBV6-1 and TRBJ2-1; D ambiguous. Germline loops: CDR1 MNHNS, CDR2 SASEGT. V was pared by 4 bases and J by 5 bases, with 9 bases between. The CDR3 is 13 residues long. The CDR3 DNA reads TGTGCCAGCAGTGTGTCTAGGAACAATGAGCAGTTCTTC. Residues: CASSVSRNNEQFF.

The chain uses TRBV5-4 and TRBJ1-1; 8 bases match TRBD1. Germline lookup yields CDR1 SGHNT and CDR2 YYREEE (reference sequence). The ends lost 4 bases at V and 4 bases at J; junction bases unmatched: 9. CDR3 length: 15 residues. CDR3 amino acids: CASSGRQGLGTEAFF. CDR3 DNA: TGTGCCAGCAGCGGAAGACAGGGGTTGGGCACTGAAGCTTTCTTT.

V is TRBV9 and J is TRBJ2-7; no definite D call. The CDR3 consists of 12 residues. V was cut by 4 bases and J by 5 bases, with 10 bases left in between. Germline V gives CDR1 SGDLS, CDR2 YYNGEE. The CDR3, as DNA: TGTGCCAGCAGCCCCCGCCGGGACGAGCAGTACTTC. Translation: CASSPRRDEQYF.

V is TRBV2 and J is TRBJ1-1; the match to TRBD1 covers 8 bases. Germline V lookup: CDR1 SNHLY, CDR2 FYNNEI. The CDR3 is 15 residues long. Trimming removed 3 bases from V and 5 bases from J; junction bases left unmatched: 8. CDR3 in amino acids: CASSDQGAPRTEAFF. In DNA form, the CDR3 reads TGTGCCAGCAGTGATCAGGGGGCCCCTAGGACTGAAGCTTTCTTT.

V is TRBV2 and J is TRBJ2-2, with unresolved D. Trimming stripped 5 bases from V and 3 bases from J, with 22 bases between. The CDR3 has 18 amino acids. Germline CDR1 is SNHLY and CDR2 is FYNNEI. CDR3 coding DNA: TGTGCCAGCAGTTCCTCGGGTGGGTTGCGCGCGTACACCGGGGAGCTGTTTTTT. Residues: CASSSSGGLRAYTGELFF.

This rearrangement joins TRBV9 to TRBJ1-1, with 7 bases matching TRBD1. CDR1 is SGDLS, CDR2 YYNGEE, per germline. This CDR3 contains 14 residues. V shed 4 bases and J 1 base; nucleotides not matched to a gene: 4. In nucleotides, the CDR3 is TGTGCCAGCAGCTTCGGGACAGCGAACACTGAAGCTTTCTTT. Its protein product is CASSFGTANTEAFF.